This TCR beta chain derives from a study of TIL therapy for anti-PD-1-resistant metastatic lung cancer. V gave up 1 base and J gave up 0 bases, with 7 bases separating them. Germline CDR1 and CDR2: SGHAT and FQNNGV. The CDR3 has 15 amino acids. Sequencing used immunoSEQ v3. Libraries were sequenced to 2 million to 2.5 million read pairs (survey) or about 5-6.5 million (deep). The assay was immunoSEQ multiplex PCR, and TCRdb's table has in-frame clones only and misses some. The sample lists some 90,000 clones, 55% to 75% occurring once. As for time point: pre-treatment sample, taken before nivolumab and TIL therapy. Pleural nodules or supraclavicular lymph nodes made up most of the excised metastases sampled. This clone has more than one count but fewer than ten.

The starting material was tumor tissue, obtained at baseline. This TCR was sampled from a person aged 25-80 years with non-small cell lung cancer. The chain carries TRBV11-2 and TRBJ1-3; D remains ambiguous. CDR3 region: CASSLVLSSGNTIYF. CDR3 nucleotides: TGTGCCAGCAGCTTAGTTCTTTCCTCTGGAAACACCATATATTTT. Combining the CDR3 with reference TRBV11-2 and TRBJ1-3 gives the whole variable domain EAGVAQSPRYKIIEKRQSVAFWCNPISGHATLYWYQQILGQGPKLLIQFQNNGVVDDSQLPKDRFSAERLKGVDSTLKIQPAKLEDSAVYLCASSLVLSSGNTIYFGEGSWLTVV.